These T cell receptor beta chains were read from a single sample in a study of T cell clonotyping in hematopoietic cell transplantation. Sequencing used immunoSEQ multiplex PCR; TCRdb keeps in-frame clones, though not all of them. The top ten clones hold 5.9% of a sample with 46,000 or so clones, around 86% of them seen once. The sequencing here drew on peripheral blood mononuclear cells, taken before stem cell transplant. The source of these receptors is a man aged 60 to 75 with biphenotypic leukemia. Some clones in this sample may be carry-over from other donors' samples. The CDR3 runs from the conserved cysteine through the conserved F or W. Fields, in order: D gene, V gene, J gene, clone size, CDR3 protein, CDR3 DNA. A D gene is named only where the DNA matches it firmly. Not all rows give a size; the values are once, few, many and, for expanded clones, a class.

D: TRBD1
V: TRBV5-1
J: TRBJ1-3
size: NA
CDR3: CASSPLPTGAGNTIYF
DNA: TGCGCCAGCAGCCCACTACCGACAGGGGCTGGAAACACCATATATTTT

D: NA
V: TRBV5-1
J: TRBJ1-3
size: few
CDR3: CASSLGAGGYGNTIYF
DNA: TGCGCCAGCAGCTTGGGGGCCGGGGGTTACGGAAACACCATATATTTT

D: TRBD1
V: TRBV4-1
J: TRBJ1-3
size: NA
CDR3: CASSHTTGAGNTIYF
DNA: TGCGCCAGCAGTCATACGACAGGGGCTGGAAACACCATATATTTT

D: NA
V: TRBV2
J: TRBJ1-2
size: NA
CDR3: CASSEEQGDGYTF
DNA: TGTGCCAGCAGTGAAGAACAGGGCGATGGCTACACCTTC

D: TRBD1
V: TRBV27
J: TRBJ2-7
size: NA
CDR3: CASGRDRGLHEQYF
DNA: TGTGCCAGCGGCCGGGACAGGGGGCTCCACGAGCAGTACTTC

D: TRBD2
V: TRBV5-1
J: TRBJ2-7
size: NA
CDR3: CASSPGRLAGVGHEQYF
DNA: TGCGCCAGCAGCCCGGGGCGGCTAGCGGGAGTAGGGCACGAGCAGTACTTC

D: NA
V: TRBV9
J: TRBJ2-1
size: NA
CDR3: CASSLGGSSYYNEQFF
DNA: TGTGCCAGCAGCCTAGGGGGGAGTAGCTATTACAATGAGCAGTTCTTC

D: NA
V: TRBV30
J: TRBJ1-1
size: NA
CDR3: CAWSVQADTEAFF
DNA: TGTGCCTGGAGTGTCCAGGCGGACACTGAAGCTTTCTTT

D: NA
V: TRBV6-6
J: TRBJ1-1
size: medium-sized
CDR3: CASSYPPGYTEAFF
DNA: TGTGCCAGCAGTTACCCCCCTGGATACACTGAAGCTTTCTTT

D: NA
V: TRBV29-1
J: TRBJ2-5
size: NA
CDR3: CSVWTATGSQETQYF
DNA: TGCAGCGTCTGGACCGCCACCGGATCCCAAGAGACCCAGTACTTC

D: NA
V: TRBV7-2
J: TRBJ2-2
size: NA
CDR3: CASSLTPNSGGELFF
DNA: TGTGCCAGCAGCTTAACCCCCAACTCCGGCGGGGAGCTGTTTTTT

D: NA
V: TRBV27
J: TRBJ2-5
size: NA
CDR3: CASGFPGETQYF
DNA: TGTGCCAGCGGCTTTCCGGGAGAGACCCAGTACTTC

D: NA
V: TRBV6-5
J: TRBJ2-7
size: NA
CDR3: CASSDRYEQYF
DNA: TGTGCCAGCAGTGACCGTTACGAGCAGTACTTC

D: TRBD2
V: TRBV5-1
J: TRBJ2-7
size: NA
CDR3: CASSLGRLAGGSYEQYF
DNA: TGCGCCAGCAGCTTGGGCCGACTAGCGGGAGGCAGCTACGAGCAGTACTTC

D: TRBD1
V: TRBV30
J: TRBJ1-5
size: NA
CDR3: CAWKGQGARQPQHF
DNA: TGTGCCTGGAAGGGGCAGGGGGCGCGTCAGCCCCAGCATTTT

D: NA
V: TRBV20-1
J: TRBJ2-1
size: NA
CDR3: CSAAGHNEQFF
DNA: TGCAGTGCGGCAGGTCACAATGAGCAGTTCTTC

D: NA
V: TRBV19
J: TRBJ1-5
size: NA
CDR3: CASSFTPSNQPQHF
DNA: TGTGCCAGTAGTTTTACACCTAGCAATCAGCCCCAGCATTTT

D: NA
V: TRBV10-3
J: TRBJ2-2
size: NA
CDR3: CAISVAEGRTGELFF
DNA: TGTGCCATCAGTGTGGCGGAAGGGCGCACCGGGGAGCTGTTTTTT

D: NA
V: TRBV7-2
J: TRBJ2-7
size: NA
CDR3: CASSPWAGVNYEQYF
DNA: TGTGCCAGCAGCCCATGGGCCGGGGTGAACTACGAGCAGTACTTC

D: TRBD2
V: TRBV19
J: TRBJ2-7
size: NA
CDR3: CASSIRSGAYEQYF
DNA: TGTGCCAGTAGTATTCGTAGCGGGGCCTACGAGCAGTACTTC

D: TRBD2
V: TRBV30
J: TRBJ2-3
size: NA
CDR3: CAWTRRLAGSTDTQYF
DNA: TGTGCCTGGACCCGCCGGCTAGCGGGATCCACAGATACGCAGTATTTT

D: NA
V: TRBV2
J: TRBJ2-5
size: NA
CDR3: CAGDSGTNQETQYF
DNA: TGTGCCGGGGACTCCGGGACGAACCAAGAGACCCAGTACTTC

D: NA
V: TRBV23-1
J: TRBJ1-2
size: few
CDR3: CASTIGNGLTYGYTF
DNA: TGCGCCAGCACCATAGGAAACGGACTGACCTATGGCTACACCTTC

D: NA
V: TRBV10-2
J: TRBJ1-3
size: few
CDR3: CASSEATDSGNTIYF
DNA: TGCGCCAGCAGTGAGGCTACAGACTCTGGAAACACCATATATTTT

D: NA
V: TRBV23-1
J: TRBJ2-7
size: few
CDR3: CASSQQEIYEQYF
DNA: TGCGCCAGCAGTCAACAGGAGATCTACGAGCAGTACTTC

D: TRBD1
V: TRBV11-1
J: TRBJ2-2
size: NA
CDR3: CASSPGRGPNTGELFF
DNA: TGTGCCAGCAGCCCGGGCAGGGGGCCGAACACCGGGGAGCTGTTTTTT

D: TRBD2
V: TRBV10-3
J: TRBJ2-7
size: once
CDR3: CAISSPGLAATYEQYF
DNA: TGTGCCATCAGTAGTCCGGGACTAGCGGCTACCTACGAGCAGTACTTC

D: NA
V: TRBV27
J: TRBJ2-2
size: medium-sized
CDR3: CASSSTDNGELFF
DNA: TGTGCCAGCAGTTCCACTGATAACGGGGAGCTGTTTTTT

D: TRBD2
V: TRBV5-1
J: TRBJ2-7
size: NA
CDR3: CASSLEPSGTNYEQYF
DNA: TGCGCCAGCAGCTTGGAGCCTAGCGGGACGAACTACGAGCAGTACTTC

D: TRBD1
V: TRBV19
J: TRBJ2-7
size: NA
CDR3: CASSITGDSPFYEQYF
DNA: TGTGCCAGTAGCATAACCGGGGACAGCCCCTTCTACGAGCAGTACTTC

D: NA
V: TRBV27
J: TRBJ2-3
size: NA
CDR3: CASSPKGPHTDTQYF
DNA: TGTGCCAGCAGTCCCAAGGGCCCACACACAGATACGCAGTATTTT

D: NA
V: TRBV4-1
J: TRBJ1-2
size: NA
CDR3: CASSHPGAHNYGYTF
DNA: TGCGCCAGCAGCCATCCGGGGGCTCATAACTATGGCTACACCTTC

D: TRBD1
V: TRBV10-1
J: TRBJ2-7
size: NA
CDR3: CASSGTGNEQYF
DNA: TGCGCCAGCAGTGGGACAGGGAACGAGCAGTACTTC

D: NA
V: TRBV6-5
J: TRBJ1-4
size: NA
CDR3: CASSYSGRNEKLFF
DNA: TGTGCCAGCAGTTACTCGGGACGGAATGAAAAACTGTTTTTT

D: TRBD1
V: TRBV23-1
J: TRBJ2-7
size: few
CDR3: CASSLAPGTGGYEQYF
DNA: TGCGCCAGCAGTCTCGCCCCCGGGACAGGGGGCTACGAGCAGTACTTC

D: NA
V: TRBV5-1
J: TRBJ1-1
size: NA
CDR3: CASSLWGIGNTEAFF
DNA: TGCGCCAGCAGCTTGTGGGGGATCGGGAACACTGAAGCTTTCTTT

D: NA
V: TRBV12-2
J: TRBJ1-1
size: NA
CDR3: CASRSHAGRLNTEAFF
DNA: TGTGCAAGTCGCTCACATGCAGGGCGCCTTAACACTGAAGCTTTCTTT

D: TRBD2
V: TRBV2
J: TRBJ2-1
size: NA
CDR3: CASSVGGLAGAPGGNEQFF
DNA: TGTGCCAGCAGTGTAGGGGGACTAGCGGGAGCCCCCGGAGGCAATGAGCAGTTCTTC

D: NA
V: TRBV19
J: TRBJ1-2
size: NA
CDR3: CASTEAGAHYGYTF
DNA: TGTGCCAGTACTGAGGCAGGAGCACACTATGGCTACACCTTC

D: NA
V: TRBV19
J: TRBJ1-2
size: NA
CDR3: CASSIGENYGYTF
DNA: TGTGCCAGTAGTATCGGGGAGAACTATGGCTACACCTTC

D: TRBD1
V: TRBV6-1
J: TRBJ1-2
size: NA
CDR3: CASSGTGNYGYTF
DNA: TGTGCCAGCAGTGGGACAGGGAACTATGGCTACACCTTC

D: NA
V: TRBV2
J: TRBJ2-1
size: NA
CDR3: CASSSRNNEQFF
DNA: TGTGCCAGCAGTTCCCGAAACAATGAGCAGTTCTTC

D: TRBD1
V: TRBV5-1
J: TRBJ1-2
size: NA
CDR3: CASSFVQGAPDGYTF
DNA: TGCGCCAGCAGCTTCGTACAGGGGGCGCCCGATGGCTACACCTTC

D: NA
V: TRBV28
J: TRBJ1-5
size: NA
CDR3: CASSLVRNQPQHF
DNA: TGTGCCAGCAGTTTAGTTAGGAATCAGCCCCAGCATTTT

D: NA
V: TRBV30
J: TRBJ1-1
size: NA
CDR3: CAWSPLGPRHTEAFF
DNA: TGTGCCTGGAGTCCCCTAGGGCCGCGGCACACTGAAGCTTTCTTT

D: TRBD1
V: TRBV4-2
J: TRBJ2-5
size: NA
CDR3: CASSQTGGETQYF
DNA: TGTGCCAGCAGCCAGACAGGGGGGGAGACCCAGTACTTC